This TCR beta chain was captured by sequencing in a study of control samples from healthy donors and cancer patients. V lost 0 bases to trimming and J lost 4 bases; unmatched junction nucleotides: 2. The CDR3 spans 15 residues. The germline V gene has CDR1 SGHRS and CDR2 YFSETQ. Repertoires were generated with immunoSEQ multiplex PCR, while TCRdb's copy carries only in-frame clones and drops some. This table holds 95,000 to 130,000 clones, over 85% found once. The chain couples TRBV5-1 to TRBJ2-5; 11 bases are shared with TRBD2. This TCR derives from a man aged 25-45 years in good health. The specimen sequenced was blood. The CDR3: CASSLGLAGRETQYF. The CDR3 DNA is TGCGCCAGCAGCTTGGGACTAGCGGGGCGAGAGACCCAGTACTTC.